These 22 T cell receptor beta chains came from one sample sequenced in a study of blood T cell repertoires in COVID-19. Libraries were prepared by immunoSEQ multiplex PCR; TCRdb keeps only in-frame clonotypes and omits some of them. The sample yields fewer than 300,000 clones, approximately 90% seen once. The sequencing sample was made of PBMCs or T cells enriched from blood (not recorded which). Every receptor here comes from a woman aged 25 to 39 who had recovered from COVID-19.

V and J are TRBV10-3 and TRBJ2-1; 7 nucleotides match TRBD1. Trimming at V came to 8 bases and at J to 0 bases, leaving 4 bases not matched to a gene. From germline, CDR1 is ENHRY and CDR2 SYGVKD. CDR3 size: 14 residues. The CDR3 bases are TGTGCCATCGGCCGGACAGGCTCCTACAATGAGCAGTTCTTC. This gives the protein CAIGRTGSYNEQFF.

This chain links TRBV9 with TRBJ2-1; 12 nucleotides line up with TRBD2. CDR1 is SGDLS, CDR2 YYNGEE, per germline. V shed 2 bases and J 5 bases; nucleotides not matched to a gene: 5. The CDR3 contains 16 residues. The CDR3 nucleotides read TGTGCCAGCAGCGTTCTAGCGGGAGGGTACAACAATGAGCAGTTCTTC. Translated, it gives CASSVLAGGYNNEQFF.

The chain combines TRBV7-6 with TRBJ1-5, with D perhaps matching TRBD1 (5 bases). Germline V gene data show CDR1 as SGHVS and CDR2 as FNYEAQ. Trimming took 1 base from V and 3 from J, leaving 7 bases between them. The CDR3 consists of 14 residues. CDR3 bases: TGTGCCAGCAGCTTAGGACAGAACAATCAGCCCCAGCATTTT. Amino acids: CASSLGQNNQPQHF.

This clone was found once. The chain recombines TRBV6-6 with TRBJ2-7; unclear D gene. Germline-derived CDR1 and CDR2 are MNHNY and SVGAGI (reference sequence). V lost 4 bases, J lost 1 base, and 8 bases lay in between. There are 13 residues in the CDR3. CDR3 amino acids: CASSSVSSYEQYF. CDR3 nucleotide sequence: TGTGCCAGCAGTTCTGTATCTTCCTACGAGCAGTACTTC.

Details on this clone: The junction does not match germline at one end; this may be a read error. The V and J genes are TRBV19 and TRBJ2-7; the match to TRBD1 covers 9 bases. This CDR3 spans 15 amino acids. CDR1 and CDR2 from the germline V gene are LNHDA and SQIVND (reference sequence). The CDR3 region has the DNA TGTGCCAGTAGAATAGAAGGACAGGGGAACTACGAGCAGTACTTC. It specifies CASRIEGQGNYEQYF.

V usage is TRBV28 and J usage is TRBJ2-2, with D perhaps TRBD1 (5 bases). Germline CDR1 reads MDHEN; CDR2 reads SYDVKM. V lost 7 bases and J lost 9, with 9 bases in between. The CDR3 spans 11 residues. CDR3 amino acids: CASMGLWELFF. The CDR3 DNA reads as TGTGCCAGCATGGGGCTGTGGGAGCTGTTTTTT.

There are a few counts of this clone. CDR3 sequence reads: CASSVGLAGGSTNEQFF. As DNA, the CDR3 is TGTGCCAGCAGCGTAGGACTAGCGGGAGGGTCGACCAATGAGCAGTTCTTC. This sequence joins TRBV9 and TRBJ2-1; 14 bases fit TRBD2. The CDR3 sequence is 17 residues long. The V and J ends lost 0 bases and 6 bases, in that order; junction bases with no gene match: 5. Germline V lookup: CDR1 SGDLS, CDR2 YYNGEE.

CDR3 loop: CASSLSRTSSYNEQFF. Here the CDR3 DNA reads TGTGCCAGCAGCTTGAGTCGGACTAGTTCCTACAATGAGCAGTTCTTC. The chain joins TRBV11-2 to TRBJ2-1; TRBD2 matches at 7 bases. From germline, CDR1 is SGHAT and CDR2 FQNNGV. The CDR3 has 16 residues. With 3 bases clipped from V and 1 base from J, the junction kept 6 bases outside the gene matches.

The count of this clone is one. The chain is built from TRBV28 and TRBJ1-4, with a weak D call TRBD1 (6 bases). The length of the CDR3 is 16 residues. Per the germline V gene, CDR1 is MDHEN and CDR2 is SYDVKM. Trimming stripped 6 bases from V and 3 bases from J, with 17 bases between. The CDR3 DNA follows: TGTGCCAGCAGCCTGGGCAGGGGACGTGCTAATGAAAAACTGTTTTTT. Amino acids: CASSLGRGRANEKLFF.

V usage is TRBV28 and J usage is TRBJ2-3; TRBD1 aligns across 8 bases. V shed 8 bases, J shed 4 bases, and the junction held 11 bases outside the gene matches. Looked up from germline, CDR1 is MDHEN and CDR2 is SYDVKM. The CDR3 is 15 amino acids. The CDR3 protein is CASLLAGGAADTQYF. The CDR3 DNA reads TGTGCCAGCCTCCTGGCAGGGGGCGCGGCAGATACGCAGTATTTT. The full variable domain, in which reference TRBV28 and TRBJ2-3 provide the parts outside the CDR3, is DVKVTQSSRYLVKRTGEKVFLECVQDMDHENMFWYRQDPGLGLRLIYFSYDVKMKEKGDIPEGYSVSREKKERFSLILESASTNQTSMYLCASLLAGGAADTQYFGPGTRLTVL.

In DNA form, the CDR3 reads TGCGCCAGCAGTGAGTTGGGACTAGCGGGGGCCCAAGAGACCCAGTACTTC. The encoded protein is CASSELGLAGAQETQYF. The chain couples TRBV10-1 to TRBJ2-5; 14 nucleotides agree with TRBD2. Germline V gene sequence: CDR1 WNHNN, CDR2 SYGVQD (reference sequence). Trimming cost V 1 base and J 1 base; bases outside gene matches: 2. This CDR3 contains 17 residues.

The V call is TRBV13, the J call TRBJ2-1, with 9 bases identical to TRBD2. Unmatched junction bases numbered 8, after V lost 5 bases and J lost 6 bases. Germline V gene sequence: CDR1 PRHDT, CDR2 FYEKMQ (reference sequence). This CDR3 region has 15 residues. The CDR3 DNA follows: TGTGCCAGCAGCGCCTTTGGCGGGAGGGGCAATGAGCAGTTCTTC. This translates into CASSAFGGRGNEQFF. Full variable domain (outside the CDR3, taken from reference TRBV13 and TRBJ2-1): AAGVIQSPRHLIKEKRETATLKCYPIPRHDTVYWYQQGPGQDPQFLISFYEKMQSDKGSIPDRFSAQQFSDYHSELNMSSLELGDSALYFCASSAFGGRGNEQFFGPGTRLTVL.

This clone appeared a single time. In nucleotides, the CDR3 is TGTGCCAGCAGTCCGCCCGGGACAGGGAGCTACGAGCAGTACTTC. This sequence encodes CASSPPGTGSYEQYF. This chain connects TRBV28 to TRBJ2-7; 9 bases align to TRBD1. The J segment lost 3 bases and the V segment lost 5 bases, leaving 8 bases of the junction unmatched. CDR3 length: 15 residues. CDR1 and CDR2 from the germline V gene are MDHEN and SYDVKM.

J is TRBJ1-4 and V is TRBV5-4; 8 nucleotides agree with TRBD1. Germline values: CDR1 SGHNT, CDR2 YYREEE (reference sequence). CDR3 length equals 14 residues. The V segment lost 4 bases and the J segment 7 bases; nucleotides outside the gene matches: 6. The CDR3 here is CASSGQGASEKLFF. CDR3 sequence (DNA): TGTGCCAGCAGCGGACAGGGCGCAAGTGAAAAACTGTTTTTT.

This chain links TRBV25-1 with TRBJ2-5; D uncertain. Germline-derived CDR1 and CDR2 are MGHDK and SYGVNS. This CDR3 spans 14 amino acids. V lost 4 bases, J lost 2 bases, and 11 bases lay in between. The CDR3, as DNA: TGTGCCAGCAGTGCCCCGGGTCAGCAAGAGACCCAGTACTTC. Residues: CASSAPGQQETQYF. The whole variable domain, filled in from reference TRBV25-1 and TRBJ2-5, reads EADIYQTPRYLVIGTGKKITLECSQTMGHDKMYWYQQDPGMELHLIHYSYGVNSTEKGDLSSESTVSRIRTEHFPLTLESARPSHTSQYLCASSAPGQQETQYFGPGTRLLVL.

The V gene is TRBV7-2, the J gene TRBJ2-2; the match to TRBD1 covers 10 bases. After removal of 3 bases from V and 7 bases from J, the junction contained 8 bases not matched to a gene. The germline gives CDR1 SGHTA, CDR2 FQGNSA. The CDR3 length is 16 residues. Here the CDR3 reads CASSFSTGGSFGELFF. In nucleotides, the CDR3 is TGTGCCAGCAGCTTCTCGACAGGGGGCTCGTTCGGGGAGCTGTTTTTT.

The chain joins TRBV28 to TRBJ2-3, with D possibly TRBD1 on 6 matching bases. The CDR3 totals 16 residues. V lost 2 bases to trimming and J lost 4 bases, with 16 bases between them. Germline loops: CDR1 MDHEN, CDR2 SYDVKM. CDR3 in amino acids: CASSLGSAGVPDTQYF. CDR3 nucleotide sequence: TGTGCCAGCAGTTTAGGCAGCGCAGGGGTCCCAGATACGCAGTATTTT.

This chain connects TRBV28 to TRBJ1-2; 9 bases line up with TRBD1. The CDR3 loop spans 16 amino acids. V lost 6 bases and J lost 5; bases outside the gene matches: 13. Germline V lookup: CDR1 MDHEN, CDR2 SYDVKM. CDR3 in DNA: TGTGCCAGCAGGGGATCCGGGACAGGGAATCTTTATGGCTACACCTTC. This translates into CASRGSGTGNLYGYTF.

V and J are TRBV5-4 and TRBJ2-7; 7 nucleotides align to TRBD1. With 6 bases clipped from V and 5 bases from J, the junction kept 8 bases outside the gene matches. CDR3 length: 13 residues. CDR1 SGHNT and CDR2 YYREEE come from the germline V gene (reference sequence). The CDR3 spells CASTQQGKDEQYF. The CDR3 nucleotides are TGTGCCAGCACCCAACAGGGGAAGGACGAGCAGTACTTC.

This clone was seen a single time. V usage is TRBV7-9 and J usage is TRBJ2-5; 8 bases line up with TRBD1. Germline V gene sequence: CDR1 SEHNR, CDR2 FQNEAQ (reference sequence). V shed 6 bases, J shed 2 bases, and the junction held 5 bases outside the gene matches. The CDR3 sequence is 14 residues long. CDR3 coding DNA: TGTGCCAGCAGACCGGGGACAGGTCAAGAGACCCAGTACTTC. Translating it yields CASRPGTGQETQYF. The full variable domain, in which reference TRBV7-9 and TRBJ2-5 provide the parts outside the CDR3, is DTGVSQNPRHKITKRGQNVTFRCDPISEHNRLYWYRQTLGQGPEFLTYFQNEAQLEKSRLLSDRFSAERPKGSFSTLEIQRTEQGDSAMYLCASRPGTGQETQYFGPGTRLLVL.

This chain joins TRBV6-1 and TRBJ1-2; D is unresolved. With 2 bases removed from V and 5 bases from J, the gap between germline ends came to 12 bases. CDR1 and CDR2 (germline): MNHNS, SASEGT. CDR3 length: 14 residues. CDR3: CASSESVSRYGYTF. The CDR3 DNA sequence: TGTGCCAGCAGTGAATCGGTATCGAGGTATGGCTACACCTTC.

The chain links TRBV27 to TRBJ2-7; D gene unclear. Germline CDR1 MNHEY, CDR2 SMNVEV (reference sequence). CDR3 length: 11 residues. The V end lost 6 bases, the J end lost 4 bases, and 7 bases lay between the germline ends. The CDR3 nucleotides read TGTGCCAGCAGCTCCGTATACGAGCAGTACTTC. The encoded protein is CASSSVYEQYF.